This TCR beta chain is drawn from a study of control samples from healthy donors and cancer patients. The repertoire was sequenced with immunoSEQ multiplex PCR; TCRdb's copy has only in-frame clones and lacks some. The sample includes tens of thousands of clones, approximately 89% seen only once; the top ten take roughly 20%. The TCR originated in a man aged 50 or older in good health. Sequenced material: blood.

The CDR3 bases are TGCGCCAGCAGCCCAGCTGTGGGGGGCGCAAGGAATGAGCAGTTCTTC. Amino acids: CASSPAVGGARNEQFF. The chain uses TRBV5-1 and TRBJ2-1; D could derive from TRBD1 or TRBD2 (6 bases each). The V gene lost 4 bases and the J gene lost 7 bases, with 21 bases spanning the gap. Germline values: CDR1 SGHRS, CDR2 YFSETQ. This CDR3 spans 16 amino acids.